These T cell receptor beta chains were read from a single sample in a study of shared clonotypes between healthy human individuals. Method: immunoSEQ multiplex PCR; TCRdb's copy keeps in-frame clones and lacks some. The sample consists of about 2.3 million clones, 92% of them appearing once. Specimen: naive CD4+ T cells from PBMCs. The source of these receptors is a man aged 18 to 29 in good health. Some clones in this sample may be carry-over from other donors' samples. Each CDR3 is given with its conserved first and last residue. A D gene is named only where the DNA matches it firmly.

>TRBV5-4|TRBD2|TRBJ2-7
TGTGCCAGCAGCTCCCCGGGGGGGTCGGACGAGCAGTACTTC
CASSSPGGSDEQYF
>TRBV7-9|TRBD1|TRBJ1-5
TGTGCCAGCAGCTTCGGGACAGACAATCAGCCCCAGCATTTT
CASSFGTDNQPQHF
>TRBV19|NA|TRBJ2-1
TGTGCCAGTAGTATAGGAGAGGGCCGGAAGCAGTTCTTC
CASSIGEGRKQFF
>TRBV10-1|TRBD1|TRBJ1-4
TGCGCCAGAGACGACCGACAGGGGGCGAGTGAAAAACTGTTTTTT
CARDDRQGASEKLFF
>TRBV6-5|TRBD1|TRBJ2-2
TGTGCCAGCAGAGGGACAGGAAACACCGGGGAGCTGTTTTTT
CASRGTGNTGELFF
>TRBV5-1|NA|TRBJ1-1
TGCGCCAGCAGCGGGGGGTACAGGGATCTCTCGAACACTGAAGCTTTCTTT
CASSGGYRDLSNTEAFF
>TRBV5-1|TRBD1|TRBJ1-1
TGCGCCAGCAGCTCATGGGTAGACAGGGGGAACACTGAAGCTTTCTTT
CASSSWVDRGNTEAFF
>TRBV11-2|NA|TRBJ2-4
TGTGCCAGCAGCTTTAGTCCCAGAAGATACGGCATTCAGTACTTC
CASSFSPRRYGIQYF
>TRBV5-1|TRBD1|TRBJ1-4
TGCGCCAGCAGCCTGCCCGGGACAGGGGCGAAGGGGAATGAAAAACTGTTTTTT
CASSLPGTGAKGNEKLFF
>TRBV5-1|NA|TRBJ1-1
TGCGCCAGCAGCTCAACACGGAATCAAGCTTTCTTT
CASSSTRNQAFF
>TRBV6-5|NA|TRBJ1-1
TGTGCCAGCAGCCCCGGCTGGGGCACTGAAGCTTTCTTT
CASSPGWGTEAFF
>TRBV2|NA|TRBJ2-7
TGTGCCAGCAGTGCGGTCAGTAACTACGAGCAGTACTTC
CASSAVSNYEQYF
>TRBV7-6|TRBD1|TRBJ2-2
TGTGCCAGCAGCTTAAGGACAGGGGGCTTCACCGGGGAGCTGTTTTTT
CASSLRTGGFTGELFF
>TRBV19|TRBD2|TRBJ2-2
TGTGCCAGTAGTATCGCCGCGGGAGGGTACACCGGGGAGCTGTTTTTT
CASSIAAGGYTGELFF
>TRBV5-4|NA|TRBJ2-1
TGTGCCAGCAGCCCCGGGACTCGCCGAACCTACAATGAGCAGTTCTTC
CASSPGTRRTYNEQFF
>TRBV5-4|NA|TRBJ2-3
TGTGCCAGCAGCTTGGAGCAGGGAGGATACAATACGCAGTATTTT
CASSLEQGGYNTQYF
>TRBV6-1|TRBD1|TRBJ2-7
TGTGCCAGCAGTGAATCCCCTTCGGGACAGGGTAGGCTCTACGAGCAGTACTTC
CASSESPSGQGRLYEQYF
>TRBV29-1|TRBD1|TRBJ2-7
TGCAGCGTTGTGGGACAGTCCTACGAGCAGTACTTC
CSVVGQSYEQYF
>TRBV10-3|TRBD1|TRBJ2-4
TGTGCCATCAGTGGGGGACAGCCAGGCATTCAGTACTTC
CAISGGQPGIQYF